This entry is about one TCR beta chain. This record comes from a study of control samples from healthy donors and cancer patients. Libraries were prepared by immunoSEQ multiplex PCR; TCRdb keeps only in-frame clonotypes and omits some of them. The repertoire holds approximately 63,000 clones, 85% seen once, with approximately 5% in the top ten. The CDR3 sequence is 15 residues long. Germline values: CDR1 MGHRA, CDR2 YSYEKL. The trim removed 2 bases at V and 10 bases at J, leaving 11 bases unmatched. The receptor's source is a man aged 40-55 years in good health. The sequenced material came from blood. V and J are TRBV4-1 and TRBJ2-1, with 7 bases identical to TRBD1. CDR3 DNA: TGCGCCAGCAGCCAATTTGGGAACAGGGGCGGAGAGCAGTTCTTC. This encodes CASSQFGNRGGEQFF.